The 11 T cell receptor beta chains below were found in one sample sequenced in a study of blood T cell repertoires in COVID-19. The assay was immunoSEQ multiplex PCR, and TCRdb's table has in-frame clones only and misses some. This sample has 25,000 to 35,000 clones; over 85% occur once, and the top ten carry 7.5% to 8.5%. The sequencing sample was made of peripheral blood. Receptor source: a man between 65 and 85 years old with active or convalescent COVID-19.

The rearrangement links TRBV5-1 to TRBJ2-5; TRBD2 might be the D (5 bases). Germline V gene lookup returns CDR1 SGHRS and CDR2 YFSETQ. The CDR3 sequence is 16 residues long. V was cut by 4 bases and J by 0 bases, with 16 bases left in between. CDR3 sequence (DNA): TGCGCCAGCAGCCCCGGGGATACACCGTACCAAGAGACCCAGTACTTC. Translated, it gives CASSPGDTPYQETQYF.

CDR3 residues: CATSRSQGAGQPQHF. The CDR3, as DNA: TGTGCCACCAGCAGATCCCAAGGGGCCGGTCAGCCCCAGCATTTT. The chain recombines TRBV15 with TRBJ1-5, with TRBD1 as a possible D gene (5 bases). Trimming took 2 bases from V and 6 from J, leaving 14 bases between them. CDR1 is LNHNV and CDR2 is YYDKDF in the germline V gene (reference sequence). The CDR3 spans 15 residues. Combining the CDR3 with reference TRBV15 and TRBJ1-5 gives the whole variable domain DAMVIQNPRYQVTQFGKPVTLSCSQTLNHNVMYWYQQKSSQAPKLLFHYYDKDFNNEADTPDNFQSRRPNTSFCFLDIRSPGLGDTAMYLCATSRSQGAGQPQHFGDGTRLSIL.

The V and J genes are TRBV5-1 and TRBJ1-1, with 8 nucleotides matching TRBD1. V gave up 1 base and J gave up 1 base; unmatched junction bases: 3. This CDR3 comprises 15 residues. The V gene's germline CDR1 is SGHRS and CDR2 YFSETQ. The CDR3 sequence: CASSLTGGTNTEAFF. The DNA for the CDR3 is TGCGCCAGCAGCTTGACAGGGGGGACGAACACTGAAGCTTTCTTT.

J is TRBJ2-3 and V is TRBV3-1 (or the pseudogene TRBV3-2); D may be TRBD1 (7 bases). The CDR3 covers 15 residues. CDR1 and CDR2 (germline): LGHDT, YNNKEL (reference sequence). V lost 6 bases and J lost 0, with 13 bases in between. The CDR3 loop reads CASRSRGTSTDTQYF. Here the CDR3 DNA reads TGTGCCAGCAGGAGCAGGGGGACTAGCACAGATACGCAGTATTTT.

This chain connects TRBV4-1 to TRBJ2-7; 7 bases fit TRBD1. V was clipped by 2 bases and J by 2 bases; unmatched bases: 6. Germline assignment: CDR1 MGHRA and CDR2 YSYEKL. The CDR3 extends over 15 amino acids. CDR3 region: CASSQLRQGPYEQYF. CDR3 nucleotide sequence: TGCGCCAGCAGCCAACTAAGACAGGGACCCTACGAGCAGTACTTC.

The chain recombines TRBV19 with TRBJ2-5, with D perhaps matching TRBD2 (6 bases). CDR3 length equals 13 residues. The germline V gene encodes CDR1 LNHDA and CDR2 SQIVND (reference sequence). Trimming removed 10 bases at V and 7 bases at J, with 19 bases between. CDR3 in amino acids: CATLGGDSSTQYF. DNA for the CDR3: TGTGCCACCCTCGGCGGGGACTCGTCGACCCAGTACTTC.

This chain joins TRBV20-1 and TRBJ2-5; D uncertain. V was cut by 1 base and J by 10 bases, with 10 bases left in between. Germline V gene lookup returns CDR1 DFQATT and CDR2 SNEGSKA (reference sequence). The CDR3 has 11 residues. The DNA for the CDR3 is TGCAGTGCTAGAGGCGACAATATCCAGTACTTC. This sequence encodes CSARGDNIQYF.

The chain is built from TRBV19 and TRBJ1-4; D is possibly TRBD1 (6 bases). In germline, CDR1 is LNHDA, CDR2 SQIVND (reference sequence). The CDR3 covers 14 residues. V was trimmed by 9 bases and J by 6 bases, leaving 17 bases between them. Written as DNA, the CDR3 is TGTGCCAGCCAACTTCGGGGGGCTGATGAAAAACTGTTTTTT. Translated: CASQLRGADEKLFF.

Here the CDR3 reads CASSQDSDYGYTF. The CDR3 nucleotides are TGTGCCAGCAGCCAAGATTCTGACTATGGCTACACCTTC. This chain links TRBV14 with TRBJ1-2; D call uncertain. CDR3 length: 13 residues. Trimming cost V 0 bases and J 3 bases, with 5 bases left between them. Germline V gene sequence: CDR1 SGHDN, CDR2 FVKESK.

Only one count was recorded for this clone. The chain recombines TRBV6-5 with TRBJ2-4; maybe TRBD1 (5 bases). The CDR3 has 14 residues. The ends were cut back, 5 bases at V and 1 base at J, with 9 bases in the middle. Per germline, CDR1 MNHEY and CDR2 SVGAGI. Written as DNA, the CDR3 is TGTGCCAGCAGTCTGGCAGGGGCCAAAAACATTCAGTACTTC. Encoded protein: CASSLAGAKNIQYF.

The chain employs TRBV21-1 and TRBJ2-5; the tabulated D call, TRBD1, remains unverified against the DNA. TRBV21-1 is shown as a pseudogene. The CDR3 runs 16 residues. The chain's CDR3 is CASGGGTGAGFETQYF. CDR3 bases: TGTGCCAGTGGTGGCGGGACAGGGGCTGGGTTCGAGACCCAGTACTTC.